These 31 T cell receptor beta chains were all obtained from the same sample, sequenced in a study of blood T cell repertoires in COVID-19. The assay was immunoSEQ multiplex PCR, and TCRdb's table has in-frame clones only and misses some. The sample consists of 180,000 or so clones, 89% of them appearing once. The sequenced material came from PBMCs or T cells enriched from blood (not recorded which). These receptors were obtained from a woman between 18 and 29 years old who had recovered from COVID-19.

This clone was counted only a few times. The chain carries TRBV4-1 and TRBJ1-6, with D possibly matching TRBD1 (6 bases). Germline CDR1 reads MGHRA; CDR2 reads YSYEKL. The CDR3 totals 15 residues. The V end lost 8 bases, the J end lost 7 bases, and 18 bases lay between the germline ends. In DNA, the CDR3 is TGCGCCAGCCGAGGGGCAGGGGAGGGGAATTCACCCCTCCACTTT. This codes for CASRGAGEGNSPLHF.

This clone appeared once. V gene TRBV2 combines with J gene TRBJ2-5; 9 nucleotides align to TRBD1. Germline V CDR1 and CDR2: SNHLY, FYNNEI. V lost 5 bases, J lost 5 bases, and 18 bases stayed unmatched. This CDR3 is 18 amino acids long. The CDR3 sequence: CASSRTGTGFGLWETQYF. Written as DNA, the CDR3 is TGTGCCAGCAGTAGAACCGGGACAGGGTTTGGTCTATGGGAGACCCAGTACTTC.

This chain joins TRBV2 and TRBJ2-7; 8 bases agree with TRBD1. CDR1 is SNHLY, CDR2 FYNNEI, per germline. The CDR3 contains 13 residues. Losses at the gene ends were 4 bases for V and 4 bases for J; bases not matched to a gene: 3. The CDR3 sequence is CASSGGQDYEQYF. The CDR3 DNA is TGTGCCAGCAGTGGGGGACAGGATTACGAGCAGTACTTC.

The chain has TRBV10-3 and TRBJ1-5; 8 bases line up with TRBD1. CDR3 length equals 16 residues. CDR1 ENHRY and CDR2 SYGVKD come from the germline V gene. J gave up 0 bases and V 6 bases, and 7 bases lay outside the gene matches. For the CDR3, the DNA is TGTGCCATCAGAAGCGGGACAGGCAATAGCAATCAGCCCCAGCATTTT. Translated, it gives CAIRSGTGNSNQPQHF.

V gene TRBV15 combines with J gene TRBJ2-4; D unclear. The CDR3 totals 17 residues. Trimming pared 5 bases from V and 1 base from J, leaving 18 bases between. Germline V CDR1 and CDR2: LNHNV, YYDKDF (reference sequence). The CDR3 protein is CATSPGSFVLAKNIQYF. The CDR3 DNA reads TGTGCCACCAGCCCCGGTTCGTTCGTCTTGGCCAAAAACATTCAGTACTTC.

CDR3 sequence: CASRGEYNEQFF. The CDR3, as DNA: TGTGCCAGCAGGGGAGAATACAATGAGCAGTTCTTC. V usage is TRBV2 and J usage is TRBJ2-1, with D perhaps matching TRBD2 (5 bases). The V and J ends lost 6 bases and 4 bases respectively, with 7 bases between them. Germline lookup yields CDR1 SNHLY and CDR2 FYNNEI. The CDR3 has 12 amino acids. The full variable domain, its missing parts supplied by reference TRBV2 and TRBJ2-1, is EPEVTQTPSHQVTQMGQEVILRCVPISNHLYFYWYRQILGQKVEFLVSFYNNEISEKSEIFDDQFSVERPDGSNFTLKIRSTKLEDSAMYFCASRGEYNEQFFGPGTRLTVL.

The V and J genes are TRBV28 and TRBJ2-1; 9 bases line up with TRBD1. V lost 5 bases and J lost 6; bases outside the gene matches: 11. This CDR3 has 16 amino acids. Germline loops: CDR1 MDHEN, CDR2 SYDVKM. The chain's CDR3 is CASSRGTGLLGNEQFF. The DNA of the CDR3 is TGTGCCAGCAGTCGAGGGACAGGGCTTTTGGGCAATGAGCAGTTCTTC. Full variable domain (rest looked up from reference TRBV28 and TRBJ2-1): DVKVTQSSRYLVKRTGEKVFLECVQDMDHENMFWYRQDPGLGLRLIYFSYDVKMKEKGDIPEGYSVSREKKERFSLILESASTNQTSMYLCASSRGTGLLGNEQFFGPGTRLTVL.

This chain uses TRBV30 with TRBJ1-1; TRBD1 might be the D (5 bases). Per the germline V gene, CDR1 is GTSNPN and CDR2 is SVGIG (reference sequence). Trimming took 0 bases from V and 5 from J, leaving 10 bases between them. This CDR3 region has 13 residues. CDR3 sequence (DNA): TGTGCCTGGAGTGTCCCAGGGAGGACTGAAGCTTTCTTT. Its protein product is CAWSVPGRTEAFF.

The chain is built from TRBV28 and TRBJ2-1, with D perhaps matching TRBD2 (5 bases). The germline gives CDR1 MDHEN, CDR2 SYDVKM. The CDR3 extends over 15 amino acids. V was trimmed by 5 bases and J by 3 bases, leaving 14 bases between them. The CDR3 reads CASSPEKRNYNEQFF. CDR3 sequence (DNA): TGTGCCAGCAGTCCTGAAAAGCGGAACTACAATGAGCAGTTCTTC. The variable domain in full, completed from reference TRBV28 and TRBJ2-1, reads DVKVTQSSRYLVKRTGEKVFLECVQDMDHENMFWYRQDPGLGLRLIYFSYDVKMKEKGDIPEGYSVSREKKERFSLILESASTNQTSMYLCASSPEKRNYNEQFFGPGTRLTVL.

The chain's CDR3 is CAWRRGRNTGELFF. The CDR3 coding sequence is TGTGCCTGGAGGCGGGGGAGGAACACCGGGGAGCTGTTTTTT. This chain uses TRBV30 with TRBJ2-2, with TRBD2 matching over 7 bases. This CDR3 has 14 amino acids. CDR1 and CDR2 from the germline V gene are GTSNPN and SVGIG (reference sequence). J gave up 1 base and V 3 bases, and 2 bases lay outside the gene matches.

The chain links TRBV6-5 to TRBJ2-3; D gene ambiguous. Germline values: CDR1 MNHEY, CDR2 SVGAGI. The CDR3 covers 11 residues. Deletions cut 7 bases from V and 2 bases from J, with 4 bases between. The CDR3: CASTNTDTQYF. For the CDR3, the DNA is TGTGCCAGCACCAACACAGATACGCAGTATTTT.

The chain carries TRBV5-4 and TRBJ2-7; 8 nucleotides align to TRBD2. The CDR3 consists of 15 residues. The trim removed 4 bases at V and 2 bases at J, leaving 8 bases unmatched. The germline V gene has CDR1 SGHNT and CDR2 YYREEE (reference sequence). As DNA, the CDR3 is TGTGCCAGCAGCCTGCGGGGGGAGGCCACCTACGAGCAGTACTTC. This gives the protein CASSLRGEATYEQYF.

The genes are TRBV20-1 and TRBJ1-1; a possible D gene is TRBD1 (5 bases). V was clipped by 7 bases and J by 7 bases, with 10 bases between them. Germline values: CDR1 DFQATT, CDR2 SNEGSKA (reference sequence). The CDR3 is 10 amino acids. Here the CDR3 reads CSVSGGEAFF. The CDR3 region has the DNA TGCAGTGTTTCGGGGGGTGAAGCTTTCTTT.

This chain uses TRBV5-1 with TRBJ1-3; D not certain. CDR1 and CDR2 from the germline V gene are SGHRS and YFSETQ. Trimming pared 0 bases from V and 0 bases from J, leaving 4 bases between. The CDR3 covers 14 residues. The CDR3 loop is CASSLGLSGNTIYF. For the CDR3, the DNA is TGCGCCAGCAGCTTGGGGCTCTCTGGAAACACCATATATTTT.

This chain connects TRBV27 to TRBJ2-1, with TRBD2 matching over 10 bases. The CDR3 totals 14 residues. J lost 10 bases, V lost 6 bases, and 9 bases had no gene match. Germline CDR1 is MNHEY and CDR2 is SMNVEV (reference sequence). The CDR3 region has the DNA TGTGCCAGCAGAGGACTAGCGGAGCGGTGGGAGCAGTTCTTC. This gives the protein CASRGLAERWEQFF.

In DNA, the CDR3 is TGTGCCAGCAGTACAGGGGCAAACAATGAGCAGTTCTTC. Protein product: CASSTGANNEQFF. The gene calls are TRBV6-2 or TRBV6-3 and TRBJ2-1, with TRBD1 matching over 7 bases. In germline, CDR1 is MNHEY, CDR2 SVGEGT. V lost 5 bases to trimming and J lost 5 bases; unmatched junction nucleotides: 3. This CDR3 spans 13 amino acids.

The chain combines TRBV5-4 with TRBJ1-3; 9 positions match TRBD1. This CDR3 has 13 residues. Germline loops: CDR1 SGHNT, CDR2 YYREEE (reference sequence). With 4 bases clipped from V and 11 bases from J, the junction kept 7 bases outside the gene matches. CDR3 DNA: TGTGCCAGCAGCCTAAGACAGGGGGACCCCATATATTTT. This translates into CASSLRQGDPIYF.

Only one count was recorded for this clone. The gene calls are TRBV27 and TRBJ1-3, with 11 bases aligning to TRBD1. V lost 7 bases and J lost 0; bases outside the gene matches: 11. The CDR3 totals 18 residues. CDR1 is MNHEY, CDR2 SMNVEV, per germline (reference sequence). DNA for the CDR3: TGTGCCAGCAAGTGCCGGGACAGGGGGAAACCCTCTGGAAACACCATATATTTT. This translates into CASKCRDRGKPSGNTIYF.

The gene calls are TRBV27 and TRBJ1-5, with D tentatively TRBD1 (5 bases). V was trimmed by 0 bases and J by 4 bases, leaving 19 bases between them. There are 18 residues in the CDR3. The germline CDR1 and CDR2 sequences are MNHEY and SMNVEV (reference sequence). In DNA form, the CDR3 reads TGTGCCAGCAGTTTATCTGGTACCCGACAGCGACCAAATCAGCCCCAGCATTTT. Its translation is CASSLSGTRQRPNQPQHF.

In regard to this clone: The same CDR3 can be traced to other DNA sequences in this sample. J is TRBJ2-7 and V is TRBV5-1; TRBD2 matches 13 bases. The CDR3 is made up of 14 amino acids. Germline V lookup: CDR1 SGHRS, CDR2 YFSETQ. The J segment lost 4 bases and the V segment lost 3 bases, leaving 1 base of the junction unmatched. CDR3 nucleotide sequence: TGCGCCAGCAGCTCGGGACTAGCGGGGTACGAGCAGTACTTC. This gives the protein CASSSGLAGYEQYF.

The V and J genes are TRBV9 and TRBJ1-1; TRBD1 is a possible D gene (6 bases). This CDR3 has 14 amino acids. V lost 4 bases to trimming and J lost 3 bases, with 13 bases between them. Germline V gene data show CDR1 as SGDLS and CDR2 as YYNGEE. This CDR3 reads CASSIRGGDTEAFF. CDR3 DNA sequence: TGTGCCAGCAGCATCAGGGGTGGAGACACTGAAGCTTTCTTT.

The gene calls are TRBV19 and TRBJ2-1; 8 nucleotides align to TRBD2. The V and J ends lost 3 bases and 2 bases, in that order; junction bases with no gene match: 3. The CDR3 extends over 15 amino acids. Germline-derived CDR1 and CDR2 are LNHDA and SQIVND (reference sequence). CDR3 protein: CASSILGGAYNEQFF. CDR3 DNA sequence: TGTGCCAGTAGTATTCTCGGGGGGGCCTACAATGAGCAGTTCTTC.

This clone appeared a single time. The chain combines TRBV19 with TRBJ1-5; 10 positions match TRBD1. This CDR3 comprises 16 residues. Germline CDR1 and CDR2: LNHDA and SQIVND (reference sequence). V dropped 6 bases and J dropped 1; count of bases not matched to a gene: 6. As DNA, the CDR3 is TGTGCCAGTAGCCGGGACAGGGGAAGAAGCAATCAGCCCCAGCATTTT. Protein sequence: CASSRDRGRSNQPQHF.

In this sample, this clone turned up once. The V gene is TRBV4-2, the J gene TRBJ2-2, with 9 positions matching TRBD2. This CDR3 has 16 amino acids. The germline V gene has CDR1 LGHNA and CDR2 YNFKEQ. With 0 bases clipped from V and 5 bases from J, the junction kept 4 bases outside the gene matches. CDR3 in amino acids: CASSQEGSGSTGELFF. CDR3 DNA: TGTGCCAGCAGCCAAGAGGGTAGCGGGAGTACCGGGGAGCTGTTTTTT.

The V and J genes are TRBV7-9 and TRBJ2-5, with D perhaps matching TRBD1 (6 bases). This CDR3 has 16 residues. Germline CDR1 and CDR2: SEHNR and FQNEAQ (reference sequence). Between the trimmed V and J ends, which lost 1 base and 6 bases, there was a span of 18 bases. DNA of the CDR3: TGTGCCAGCAGCTTAGAAGGTGCAGGGGTCAAAAAGACCCAGTACTTC. Its translation is CASSLEGAGVKKTQYF.

A single count supports this clone. V usage is TRBV28 and J usage is TRBJ1-3; 7 nucleotides align to TRBD1. The CDR3 runs 15 residues. The V gene's germline CDR1 is MDHEN and CDR2 SYDVKM. V was clipped by 5 bases and J by 0 bases; unmatched bases: 4. As DNA, the CDR3 is TGTGCCAGCAGTCGGGACAGCCACTCTGGAAACACCATATATTTT. It is translated as CASSRDSHSGNTIYF.

V and J are TRBV14 and TRBJ2-1, with 13 bases lining up with TRBD2. Germline V CDR1 and CDR2: SGHDN, FVKESK. With 2 bases clipped from V and 4 bases from J, the junction kept 5 bases outside the gene matches. CDR3 length: 17 residues. CDR3 sequence reads: CASSQPTLAGGYNEQFF. The CDR3 DNA is TGTGCCAGCAGCCAACCCACACTAGCGGGAGGGTACAATGAGCAGTTCTTC. The full variable domain, in which reference TRBV14 and TRBJ2-1 provide the parts outside the CDR3, is EAGVTQFPSHSVIEKGQTVTLRCDPISGHDNLYWYRRVMGKEIKFLLHFVKESKQDESGMPNNRFLAERTGGTYSTLKVQPAELEDSGVYFCASSQPTLAGGYNEQFFGPGTRLTVL.

The J gene is TRBJ1-2, the V gene TRBV28; a possible D gene is TRBD1 (5 bases). The V gene's germline CDR1 is MDHEN and CDR2 SYDVKM. This CDR3 comprises 15 residues. V dropped 7 bases and J dropped 8 bases, with 23 bases sitting between them. CDR3 DNA sequence: TGTGCCAGCACCAGGCAGGGCTGGGGTTTTGGCGGCTACACCTTC. Amino acid sequence: CASTRQGWGFGGYTF.

This chain links TRBV28 with TRBJ2-7, with TRBD2 identical over 11 bases. The junction had 11 bases not matched to a gene; V was cut back by 6 bases and J by 4 bases. CDR3 length equals 16 residues. Germline lookup yields CDR1 MDHEN and CDR2 SYDVKM. The CDR3 coding sequence is TGTGCCAGCAGCCGACCTGGCCTAGCGGGAGGTTACGAGCAGTACTTC. Protein sequence: CASSRPGLAGGYEQYF. The whole variable domain, remainder taken from reference TRBV28 and TRBJ2-7, is DVKVTQSSRYLVKRTGEKVFLECVQDMDHENMFWYRQDPGLGLRLIYFSYDVKMKEKGDIPEGYSVSREKKERFSLILESASTNQTSMYLCASSRPGLAGGYEQYFGPGTRLTVT.

The rearrangement uses TRBV2 and TRBJ2-7; D call uncertain. The CDR3 runs 13 residues. Germline CDR1 reads SNHLY; CDR2 reads FYNNEI. With 4 bases removed from V and 6 bases from J, the gap between germline ends came to 13 bases. CDR3 region: CASSVSGTLEQYF. DNA of the CDR3: TGTGCCAGCAGTGTGTCCGGTACTCTCGAGCAGTACTTC.

The chain carries TRBV7-2 and TRBJ2-2; possibly TRBD2 for D (5 bases). V was cut by 7 bases and J by 8 bases, with 23 bases left in between. Germline CDR1 SGHTA, CDR2 FQGNSA. The CDR3 loop spans 16 amino acids. The DNA for the CDR3 is TGTGCCAGCACCCCGATGGGCGCCTCGGAGGCAGGGGAGCTGTTTTTT. It is translated as CASTPMGASEAGELFF.